The 12 T cell receptor beta chains below all came from one sample that was sequenced in a study of metastatic and nonmetastatic thyroid tumors. TCRdb recomputed clones from the PCR reads via MiXCR. Here the sample spans roughly 20,000 clones, 16% being singletons. The entire patient cohort was treatment-naive prior to thyroid surgery. The sequenced sample was blood. These receptors were collected from a male donor with papillary thyroid cancer or a benign thyroid nodule (not recorded which). Some clones in this sample may be carry-over from other donors' samples.

This clone was recorded a few times. V is TRBV27 and J is TRBJ2-1, with a possible D match to TRBD2 (5 bases). Per the germline V gene, CDR1 is MNHEY and CDR2 is SMNVEV (reference sequence). V lost 6 bases to trimming and J lost 0 bases, with 12 bases between them. The CDR3 covers 15 residues. The CDR3 loop is CASREAVFSYNEQFF. CDR3 DNA sequence: TGTGCCAGCAGAGAAGCGGTGTTCTCCTACAATGAGCAGTTCTTC.

This clone was picked up many times. The rearrangement uses TRBV29-1 and TRBJ2-5, with 9 bases aligning to TRBD1. The CDR3 spans 12 residues. The V and J ends lost 8 bases and 2 bases, in that order; junction bases with no gene match: 3. Germline V lookup: CDR1 SQVTM, CDR2 ANQGSEA. The CDR3 region has the DNA TGCAGCCACGACAGGGGGCAAGAGACCCAGTACTTC. It codes for CSHDRGQETQYF.

This clone has at least ten counts. The chain carries TRBV4-1 and TRBJ2-3; TRBD1 matches at 7 bases. This CDR3 region has 16 residues. Per germline, CDR1 MGHRA and CDR2 YSYEKL. Unmatched junction bases numbered 8, after V lost 3 bases and J lost 2 bases. This CDR3 is CASSHGQASSTDTQYF. CDR3 sequence (DNA): TGCGCCAGCAGCCACGGACAGGCCTCCTCCACAGATACGCAGTATTTT.

The chain joins TRBV11-2 to TRBJ2-5; D gene uncertain. The V gene's germline CDR1 is SGHAT and CDR2 FQNNGV. The CDR3 loop spans 15 amino acids. V was pared by 5 bases and J by 1 base, with 14 bases between. The CDR3 DNA follows: TGTGCCAGCAGCGTATACCCAGCCACCCAAGAGACCCAGTACTTC. Its protein is CASSVYPATQETQYF.

This clone was seen many times. This chain connects TRBV24-1 to TRBJ2-5; 10 bases align to TRBD2. Germline CDR1 reads KGHDR; CDR2 reads SFDVKD. V gave up 3 bases and J gave up 5 bases; unmatched junction bases: 5. CDR3 size: 15 residues. CDR3 loop: CATSDRLAGVETQYF. The CDR3 nucleotides are TGTGCCACCAGTGATAGGCTAGCGGGAGTTGAGACCCAGTACTTC.

This clone was observed at least ten times. The chain employs TRBV9 and TRBJ2-1; TRBD2 might be the D (6 bases). The V end lost 3 bases, the J end lost 1 base, and 20 bases lay between the germline ends. The CDR3 runs 18 residues. Germline values: CDR1 SGDLS, CDR2 YYNGEE. The CDR3 loop reads CASSALGARERSYNEQFF. Here the CDR3 DNA reads TGTGCCAGCAGCGCTCTAGGGGCCCGGGAGAGATCCTACAATGAGCAGTTCTTC.

This sequence joins TRBV6-1 and TRBJ2-2, with TRBD2 matching over 7 bases. After removal of 8 bases from V and 4 bases from J, the junction contained 7 bases not matched to a gene. The CDR3 covers 14 residues. Germline V CDR1 and CDR2: MNHNS, SASEGT. In DNA, the CDR3 is TGTGCCAGCGGTGCGGCTAGCGGCACCGGGGAGCTGTTTTTT. Encoded protein: CASGAASGTGELFF.

The genes are TRBV7-3 and TRBJ2-3; 13 nucleotides line up with TRBD2. The trim removed 5 bases at V and 10 bases at J, leaving 9 bases unmatched. Germline V gene lookup returns CDR1 SGHTA and CDR2 FQGTGA. CDR3 length equals 15 residues. Here the CDR3 reads CASSPGLAGVVSQYF. CDR3 in DNA: TGTGCCAGCAGCCCAGGACTAGCGGGAGTGGTTTCGCAGTATTTT.

This clone was picked up a small number of times. V and J are TRBV6-1 and TRBJ1-4, with no clear D. Trimming removed 1 base at V and 7 bases at J, with 10 bases between. This CDR3 contains 14 residues. Germline loops: CDR1 MNHNS, CDR2 SASEGT. For the CDR3, the DNA is TGTGCCAGCAGTGAAGACCCTGAGGGTGAAAAACTGTTTTTT. Its translation is CASSEDPEGEKLFF.

The chain uses TRBV6-4 and TRBJ2-3, with 13 bases fitting TRBD2. The V segment lost 2 bases and the J segment 4 bases; nucleotides outside the gene matches: 0. Germline CDR1 reads MRHNA; CDR2 reads SNTAGT. This CDR3 has 15 amino acids. In DNA form, the CDR3 reads TGTGCCAGCAGTGACGGGACTAGCGGGGCAGATACGCAGTATTTT. The encoded protein is CASSDGTSGADTQYF.

This chain joins TRBV7-8 and TRBJ2-2; D is undetermined. CDR1 SGHVS and CDR2 FQNEAQ come from the germline V gene. The length of the CDR3 is 12 residues. With 1 base removed from V and 14 bases from J, the gap between germline ends came to 11 bases. The CDR3 coding sequence is TGTGCCAGCAGCTTAGTGGCCGGGTATCTGTTTTTT. It specifies CASSLVAGYLFF.

Ten or more counts support this clone. This CDR3 is also generated by other DNA sequences in the sample. This chain's CDR3 is CASSSRAGPTGELFF. In DNA, the CDR3 is TGTGCCAGCAGCTCCCGAGCAGGTCCCACCGGGGAGCTGTTTTTT. The chain combines TRBV7-8 with TRBJ2-2; no firm D call. The CDR3 covers 15 residues. Germline-derived CDR1 and CDR2 are SGHVS and FQNEAQ. Trimming took 4 bases from V and 4 from J, leaving 13 bases between them.